Following are 13 T cell receptor beta chains from one sample sequenced in a study of blood T cell repertoires in COVID-19. Method: immunoSEQ multiplex PCR; TCRdb's copy keeps in-frame clones and lacks some. The sample yields around 450,000 clones, roughly 87% seen once. The source material was PBMCs or T cells enriched from blood (not recorded which). These receptors came from a young man who had recovered from COVID-19.

In DNA form, the CDR3 reads TGTGCCAGCAGCCGCTGGGACACCCATAATTCACCCCTCCACTTT. This translates into CASSRWDTHNSPLHF. The V gene is TRBV11-3, the J gene TRBJ1-6, with a possible D match to TRBD1 (6 bases). The CDR3 spans 15 residues. Germline V lookup: CDR1 SGHNT, CDR2 YENEEA. Trimming shortened V by 5 bases and J by 5 bases, and 13 bases separated the two germline ends.

J is TRBJ1-5 and V is TRBV20-1; no reliable D call. Germline lookup yields CDR1 DFQATT and CDR2 SNEGSKA (reference sequence). The V gene lost 3 bases and the J gene lost 4 bases, with 10 bases spanning the gap. The length of the CDR3 is 13 residues. CDR3 sequence reads: CSASSMANQPQHF. The CDR3 bases are TGCAGTGCTAGTTCCATGGCTAATCAGCCCCAGCATTTT.

The chain has TRBV2 and TRBJ1-4; 7 bases line up with TRBD1. Unmatched junction bases numbered 7, after V lost 8 bases and J lost 4 bases. This CDR3 is 14 amino acids long. Germline V gives CDR1 SNHLY, CDR2 FYNNEI. The CDR3 DNA reads as TGTGCCAGCTGCCGGGACAGCTATAATGAAAAACTGTTTTTT. It translates to CASCRDSYNEKLFF.

The chain has TRBV9 and TRBJ2-1; 9 nucleotides align to TRBD2. This CDR3 contains 17 residues. Germline assignment: CDR1 SGDLS and CDR2 YYNGEE. V lost 3 bases to trimming and J lost 4 bases; unmatched junction nucleotides: 11. The CDR3 nucleotides are TGTGCCAGCAGCGATACCGGGACTAGCTATCGATACAATGAGCAGTTCTTC. As protein: CASSDTGTSYRYNEQFF.

This sequence joins TRBV11-2 and TRBJ2-2, with 8 nucleotides matching TRBD1. V was clipped by 2 bases and J by 6 bases; unmatched bases: 2. Looked up from germline, CDR1 is SGHAT and CDR2 is FQNNGV. This CDR3 is built from 14 residues. CDR3: CASSLQGAAGELFF. The CDR3 nucleotides are TGTGCCAGCAGCTTACAGGGGGCGGCCGGGGAGCTGTTTTTT. The full variable domain, its missing parts supplied by reference TRBV11-2 and TRBJ2-2, is EAGVAQSPRYKIIEKRQSVAFWCNPISGHATLYWYQQILGQGPKLLIQFQNNGVVDDSQLPKDRFSAERLKGVDSTLKIQPAKLEDSAVYLCASSLQGAAGELFFGEGSRLTVL.

The chain combines TRBV3-1 (or the pseudogene TRBV3-2) with TRBJ1-2; maybe TRBD1 (6 bases). CDR3 length equals 13 residues. In germline, CDR1 is LGHDT, CDR2 YNNKEL (reference sequence). Deletions cut 4 bases from V and 9 bases from J, with 15 bases between. CDR3 nucleotide sequence: TGTGCCAGCAGCCCTGGGAGGGGGACAAGCTACACCTTC. It is translated as CASSPGRGTSYTF.

The genes are TRBV30 and TRBJ1-2, with a possible D match to TRBD1 (5 bases). V was clipped by 3 bases and J by 4 bases, with 12 bases between them. CDR1 is GTSNPN and CDR2 is SVGIG in the germline V gene (reference sequence). This CDR3 is 13 amino acids long. CDR3 residues: CAWRERGAYGYTF. CDR3 coding DNA: TGTGCCTGGAGGGAAAGGGGCGCCTATGGCTACACCTTC.

This clone was picked up a small number of times. The rearrangement uses TRBV7-3 and TRBJ2-3; 10 bases map to TRBD1. The CDR3 contains 14 residues. Germline V gene data show CDR1 as SGHTA and CDR2 as FQGTGA. Trimming removed 5 bases from V and 1 base from J; junction bases left unmatched: 0. The CDR3 is CASSGTGGTDTQYF. The CDR3 nucleotides are TGTGCCAGCAGCGGGACAGGGGGCACAGATACGCAGTATTTT.

The genes are TRBV7-9 and TRBJ2-1; 10 nucleotides agree with TRBD2. Germline values: CDR1 SEHNR, CDR2 FQNEAQ (reference sequence). CDR3 length: 15 residues. The V segment lost 5 bases and the J segment 0 bases; nucleotides outside the gene matches: 1. CDR3 protein: CASSPSGSSYNEQFF. CDR3 bases: TGTGCCAGCAGCCCTAGCGGGAGCTCCTACAATGAGCAGTTCTTC.

This sequence joins TRBV10-3 and TRBJ2-1; 10 nucleotides line up with TRBD1. V gave up 6 bases and J gave up 5 bases; unmatched junction bases: 1. In germline, CDR1 is ENHRY, CDR2 SYGVKD. This CDR3 spans 13 amino acids. CDR3 sequence: CAIRGQGDNEQFF. DNA for the CDR3: TGTGCCATCAGAGGACAGGGGGACAATGAGCAGTTCTTC.

V and J are TRBV30 and TRBJ2-1; TRBD2 matches at 13 bases. With V trimmed by 3 bases and J by 9 bases, 11 bases remained unmatched. From germline, CDR1 is GTSNPN and CDR2 SVGIG (reference sequence). This CDR3 comprises 16 residues. The CDR3, as DNA: TGTGCCTGGAGAGGGAGAAGACTAGCGGGAGGTCGTGAGCAGTTCTTC. Translating gives CAWRGRRLAGGREQFF.

The rearrangement joins TRBV4-1 to TRBJ1-1, with no clear D. Trimming shortened V by 1 base and J by 1 base, and 19 bases separated the two germline ends. In germline, CDR1 is MGHRA, CDR2 YSYEKL. The CDR3 runs 18 residues. The CDR3: CASSQVEDMGSWNTEAFF. CDR3 DNA: TGCGCCAGCAGCCAAGTGGAGGATATGGGCTCCTGGAACACTGAAGCTTTCTTT.

The chain is built from TRBV5-8 and TRBJ1-1; D uncertain. The V end was cut by 4 bases, the J end by 4 bases, with 11 bases between. Germline V gene sequence: CDR1 SGHTS, CDR2 YDEGEE. The CDR3 has 13 amino acids. CDR3 residues: CASSLRPRTEAFF. As DNA, the CDR3 is TGTGCCAGCAGCCTCAGGCCCCGCACTGAAGCTTTCTTT.